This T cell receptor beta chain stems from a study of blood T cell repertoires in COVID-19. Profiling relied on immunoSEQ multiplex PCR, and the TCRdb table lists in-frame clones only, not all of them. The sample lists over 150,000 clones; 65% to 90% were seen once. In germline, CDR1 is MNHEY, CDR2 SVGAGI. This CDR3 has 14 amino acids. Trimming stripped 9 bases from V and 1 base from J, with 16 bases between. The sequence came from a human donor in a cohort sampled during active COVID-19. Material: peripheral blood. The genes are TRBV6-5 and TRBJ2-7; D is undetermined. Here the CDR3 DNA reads TGTGCCAGTACCGGGTCTGCCTCGTCCTACGAGCAGTACTTC. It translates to CASTGSASSYEQYF.